This note documents a single T cell receptor beta chain sequence. This entry belongs to a study of CD4 T cells in relation to SARS-CoV-2 and coronaviruses. Sequencing used immunoSEQ multiplex PCR; TCRdb keeps in-frame clones, though not all of them. The sample lists about 64,000 clones, about 94% occurring once. Germline V lookup: CDR1 KGHSH, CDR2 LQKENI. The length of the CDR3 is 16 residues. J lost 0 bases, V lost 4 bases, and 4 bases had no gene match. Before the COVID-19 pandemic, during about 2010-2018, CD4+ T cells were taken from unexposed donors. The sequenced material came from naive CD4+ T cells from PBMCs. The subset here: naive CD4+ T cells isolated by negative enrichment. The clonotype originates from a human donor in good health. This chain uses TRBV18 with TRBJ2-1; 9 nucleotides agree with TRBD1. In DNA form, the CDR3 reads TGTGCCAGCTCACGGGACAGGGCGAGCTCCTACAATGAGCAGTTCTTC. Translation gives CASSRDRASSYNEQFF.